Listed below are T cell receptor beta chains from one sample, sequenced in a study of blood T cell repertoires in COVID-19. Repertoires were generated with immunoSEQ multiplex PCR, while TCRdb's copy carries only in-frame clones and drops some. Of about 150,000 clones listed, roughly 85% are singletons. The sequencing sample was made of peripheral blood. The receptors come from a woman aged 60-75 years with COVID-19, enrolled during active disease. Each CDR3 is given with its conserved first and last residue. A D gene is named only where the DNA matches it firmly. Size is stated for part of the rows, as once, few or many counts, or as a class when the clone is expanded.

>TRBV5-8|-|TRBJ2-6|once
CASSLDRSGANVLTF
TGTGCCAGCAGCTTGGACAGGTCTGGGGCCAACGTCCTGACTTTC
>TRBV6-4|TRBD1|TRBJ1-2|-
CASRNRTGDYGYTF
TGTGCCAGCAGAAATCGGACAGGGGACTATGGCTACACCTTC
>TRBV28|TRBD1|TRBJ1-2|-
CASSPRGRDYGYTF
TGTGCCAGCAGTCCCAGGGGGCGCGACTATGGCTACACCTTC
>TRBV7-2|TRBD2|TRBJ2-1|-
CASSTSGGGYNEQFF
TGTGCCAGCAGCACTAGCGGGGGAGGCTACAATGAGCAGTTCTTC
>TRBV3-1/TRBV3-2|-|TRBJ2-2|-
CASSQTSTNTGELFF
TGTGCCAGCAGCCAAACTAGCACGAACACCGGGGAGCTGTTTTTT
>TRBV6-4|TRBD1|TRBJ1-1|once
CASSPSGGAENTEAFF
TGTGCCAGCAGTCCGTCAGGGGGCGCGGAGAACACTGAAGCTTTCTTT
>TRBV6-5|TRBD2|TRBJ2-1|-
CASRSGGASNNEQFF
TGTGCCAGCAGGAGCGGGGGGGCCTCGAACAATGAGCAGTTCTTC
>TRBV29-1|-|TRBJ1-1|-
CSVERGLNTEAFF
TGCAGCGTTGAAAGGGGCTTAAACACTGAAGCTTTCTTT
>TRBV27|TRBD2|TRBJ2-3|-
CASSLWTSGGAADTQYF
TGTGCCAGCAGTTTATGGACTAGCGGGGGGGCGGCAGATACGCAGTATTTT
>TRBV24-1|-|TRBJ2-7|once
CATSESGEFYEQYF
TGTGCCACCAGTGAATCAGGTGAATTCTACGAGCAGTACTTC
>TRBV4-2|TRBD2|TRBJ2-2|-
CASSQVRGKKRLAEAGELFF
TGTGCCAGCAGCCAAGTTCGGGGGAAGAAAAGGCTAGCGGAGGCCGGGGAGCTGTTTTTT
>TRBV5-4|TRBD2|TRBJ2-7|-
CASSEGSGDYEQYF
TGTGCCAGCAGCGAGGGAAGCGGGGACTACGAGCAGTACTTC
>TRBV6-6|TRBD1|TRBJ1-2|once
CASSLRTLPGTGGWYGYTF
TGTGCCAGCAGCTTACGGACCCTTCCCGGGACAGGGGGTTGGTATGGCTACACCTTC
>TRBV7-9|-|TRBJ2-3|-
CASSRSAVSTDTQYF
TGTGCCAGCAGCCGGAGCGCAGTGTCCACAGATACGCAGTATTTT
>TRBV7-3|TRBD2|TRBJ2-1|once
CASSLERGGGSYNEQFF
TGTGCCAGCAGCTTAGAGCGGGGGGGAGGATCCTACAATGAGCAGTTCTTC
>TRBV7-2|TRBD1|TRBJ1-5|-
CASSTRTGSNQPQHF
TGTGCCAGCAGCACCCGGACAGGGAGCAATCAGCCCCAGCATTTT
>TRBV11-2|-|TRBJ2-5|-
CASSFNTGFLVETQYF
TGTGCCAGCAGCTTTAACACAGGGTTTTTGGTGGAGACCCAGTACTTC
>TRBV24-1|TRBD1|TRBJ2-2|-
CATSDPTGGFTGELFF
TGTGCCACCAGTGATCCGACAGGGGGCTTCACCGGGGAGCTGTTTTTT
>TRBV29-1|TRBD1|TRBJ1-6|once
CSVADRDNSPLHF
TGCAGCGTCGCCGACAGGGATAATTCACCCCTCCACTTT
>TRBV24-1|TRBD2|TRBJ2-3|once
CATSATSGGDTQYF
TGTGCCACCAGTGCGACTAGCGGGGGAGATACGCAGTATTTT
>TRBV4-3|TRBD2|TRBJ2-5|-
CASSLPSGRGQETQYF
TGCGCCAGCAGCCTCCCGAGTGGGCGGGGGCAAGAGACCCAGTACTTC
>TRBV5-6|TRBD1|TRBJ1-2|-
CASSLGTVNGYTF
TGTGCCAGCAGCTTAGGGACAGTCAATGGCTACACCTTC
>TRBV3-1/TRBV3-2|-|TRBJ2-5|-
CASPQETQYF
TGTGCCAGCCCTCAAGAGACCCAGTACTTC
>TRBV18|-|TRBJ1-1|few
CASSMSPNTEAFF
TGTGCCAGCTCCATGTCCCCGAACACTGAAGCTTTCTTT
>TRBV10-1|-|TRBJ1-1|-
CASSSGQENTEAFF
TGCGCCAGCAGCTCTGGACAAGAGAACACTGAAGCTTTCTTT
>TRBV6-2/TRBV6-3|TRBD1|TRBJ2-7|-
CASSQYRQGSEEQYF
TGTGCCAGCAGTCAGTACCGACAGGGTTCAGAGGAGCAGTACTTC
>TRBV5-1|-|TRBJ2-7|-
CASSLGLSRSYEQYF
TGCGCCAGCAGCTTGGGACTCTCACGCTCCTACGAGCAGTACTTC
>TRBV6-6|TRBD1|TRBJ1-5|few
CASSRTGDGDQPQHF
TGTGCCAGCAGTCGGACAGGGGACGGGGATCAGCCCCAGCATTTT
>TRBV5-6|-|TRBJ1-2|-
CASSLGVRGGYGYTF
TGTGCCAGCAGCTTGGGAGTCAGGGGCGGCTATGGCTACACCTTC
>TRBV10-1|TRBD1|TRBJ1-1|-
CASSDGTGVGAEAFF
TGCGCCAGCAGTGACGGGACAGGGGTTGGCGCTGAAGCTTTCTTT
>TRBV10-3|-|TRBJ2-4|-
CAISESTRGPNIQYF
TGTGCCATCAGTGAGTCAACTAGAGGGCCAAACATTCAGTACTTC
>TRBV24-1|-|TRBJ2-7|once
CATAAGAGYEQYF
TGTGCCACCGCGGCGGGGGCCGGGTACGAGCAGTACTTC
>TRBV18|TRBD1|TRBJ2-2|-
CASSPVGTGTGELFF
TGTGCCAGCTCACCCGTCGGGACAGGGACCGGGGAGCTGTTTTTT
>TRBV7-2|-|TRBJ2-1|-
CASSLARSSYNEQFF
TGTGCCAGCAGCTTAGCCCGGAGCTCCTACAATGAGCAGTTCTTC
>TRBV7-9|-|TRBJ1-5|-
CASSLHYGGERDQPQHF
TGTGCCAGCAGCCTCCACTACGGAGGCGAAAGGGATCAGCCCCAGCATTTT
>TRBV11-2|-|TRBJ2-1|-
CASSLVQNEQFF
TGTGCCAGCAGCTTAGTCCAAAATGAGCAGTTCTTC
>TRBV5-1|-|TRBJ2-5|few
CASSPTVGQETQYF
TGCGCCAGCAGCCCCACAGTCGGCCAAGAGACCCAGTACTTC
>TRBV5-1|-|TRBJ1-1|-
CASSLSSEATEAFF
TGCGCCAGCAGCTTGAGTTCGGAGGCCACTGAAGCTTTCTTT
>TRBV2|TRBD1|TRBJ1-1|-
CASSVQGNSNTEAFF
TGTGCCAGCAGTGTACAGGGGAACAGTAACACTGAAGCTTTCTTT
>TRBV19|-|TRBJ1-4|-
CATRPGLEDEKLFF
TGTGCCACCCGGCCCGGGCTGGAGGACGAAAAACTGTTTTTT